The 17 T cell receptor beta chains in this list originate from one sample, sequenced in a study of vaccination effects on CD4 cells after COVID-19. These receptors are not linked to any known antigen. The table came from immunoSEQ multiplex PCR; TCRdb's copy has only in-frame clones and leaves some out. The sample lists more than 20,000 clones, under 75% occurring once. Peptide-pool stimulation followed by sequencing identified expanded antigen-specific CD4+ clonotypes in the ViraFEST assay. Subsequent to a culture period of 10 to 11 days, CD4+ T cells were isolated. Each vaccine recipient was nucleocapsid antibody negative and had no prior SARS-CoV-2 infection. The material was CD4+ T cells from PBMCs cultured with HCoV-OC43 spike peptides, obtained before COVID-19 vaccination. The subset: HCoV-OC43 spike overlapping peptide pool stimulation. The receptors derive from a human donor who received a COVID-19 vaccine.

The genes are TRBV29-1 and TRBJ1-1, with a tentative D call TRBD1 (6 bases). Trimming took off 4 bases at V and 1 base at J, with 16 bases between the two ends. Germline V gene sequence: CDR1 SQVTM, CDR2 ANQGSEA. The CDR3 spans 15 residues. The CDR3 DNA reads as TGCAGCGTTGTCAGGACAGCTTACCCGAACACTGAAGCTTTCTTT. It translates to CSVVRTAYPNTEAFF. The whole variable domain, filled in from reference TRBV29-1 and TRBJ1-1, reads SAVISQKPSRDICQRGTSLTIQCQVDSQVTMMFWYRQQPGQSLTLIATANQGSEATYESGFVIDKFPISRPNLTFSTLTVSNMSPEDSSIYLCSVVRTAYPNTEAFFGQGTRLTVV.

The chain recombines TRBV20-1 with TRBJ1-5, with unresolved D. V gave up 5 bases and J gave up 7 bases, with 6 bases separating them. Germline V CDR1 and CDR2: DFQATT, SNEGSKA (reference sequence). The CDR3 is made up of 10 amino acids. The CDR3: CSAGRQPQHF. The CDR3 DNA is TGCAGTGCTGGGAGACAGCCCCAGCATTTT.

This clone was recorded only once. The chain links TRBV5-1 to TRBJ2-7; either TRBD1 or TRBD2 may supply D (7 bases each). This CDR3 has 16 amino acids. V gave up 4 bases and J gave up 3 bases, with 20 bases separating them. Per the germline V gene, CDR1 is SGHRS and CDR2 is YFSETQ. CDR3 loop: CASSRKTGRENYEQYF. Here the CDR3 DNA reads TGCGCCAGCAGCAGAAAGACAGGGAGGGAGAACTACGAGCAGTACTTC.

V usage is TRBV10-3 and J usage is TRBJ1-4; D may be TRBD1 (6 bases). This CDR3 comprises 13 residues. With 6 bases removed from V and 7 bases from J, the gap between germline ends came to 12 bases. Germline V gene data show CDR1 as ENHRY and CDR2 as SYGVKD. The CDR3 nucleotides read TGTGCCATCAGCAGGACAGTTGCTGAAAAACTGTTTTTT. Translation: CAISRTVAEKLFF.

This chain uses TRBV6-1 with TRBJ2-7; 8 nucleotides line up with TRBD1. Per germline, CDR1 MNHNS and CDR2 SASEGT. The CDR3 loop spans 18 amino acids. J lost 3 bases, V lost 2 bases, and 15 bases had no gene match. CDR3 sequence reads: CASSESLQGQVRVYEQYF. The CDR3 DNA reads TGTGCCAGCAGTGAATCTCTCCAGGGACAGGTTCGAGTCTACGAGCAGTACTTC.

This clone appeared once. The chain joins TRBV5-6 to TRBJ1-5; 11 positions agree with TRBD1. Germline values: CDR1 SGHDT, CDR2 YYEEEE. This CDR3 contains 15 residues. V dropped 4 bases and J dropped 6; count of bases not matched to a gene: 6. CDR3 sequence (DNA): TGTGCCAGCAGCGCCTCCGGGACAGGGGGTCAGCCCCAGCATTTT. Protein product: CASSASGTGGQPQHF.

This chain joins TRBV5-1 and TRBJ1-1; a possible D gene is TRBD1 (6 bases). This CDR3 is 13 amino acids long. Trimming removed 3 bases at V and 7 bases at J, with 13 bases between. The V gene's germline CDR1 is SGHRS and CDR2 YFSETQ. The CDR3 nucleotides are TGCGCCAGCAGCTGGACACCAGGGGTTGAAGCTTTCTTT. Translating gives CASSWTPGVEAFF.

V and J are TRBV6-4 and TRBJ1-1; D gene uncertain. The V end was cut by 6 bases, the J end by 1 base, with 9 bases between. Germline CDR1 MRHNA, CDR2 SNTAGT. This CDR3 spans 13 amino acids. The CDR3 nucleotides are TGTGCCAGCAGCCAGGTTCAGAACACTGAAGCTTTCTTT. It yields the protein CASSQVQNTEAFF.

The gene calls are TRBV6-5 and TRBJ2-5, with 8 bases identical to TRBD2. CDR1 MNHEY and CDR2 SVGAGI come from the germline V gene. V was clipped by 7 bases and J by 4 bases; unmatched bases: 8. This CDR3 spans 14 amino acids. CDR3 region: CASTGGGLGETQYF. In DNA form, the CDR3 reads TGTGCCAGCACCGGGGGGGGTCTCGGAGAGACCCAGTACTTC.

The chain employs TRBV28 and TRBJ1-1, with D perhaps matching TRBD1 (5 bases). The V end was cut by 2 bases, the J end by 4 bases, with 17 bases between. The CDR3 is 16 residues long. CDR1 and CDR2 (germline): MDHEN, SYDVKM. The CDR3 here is CASSLKWWGLSTEAFF. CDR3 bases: TGTGCCAGCAGTTTAAAGTGGTGGGGGTTGAGCACTGAAGCTTTCTTT.

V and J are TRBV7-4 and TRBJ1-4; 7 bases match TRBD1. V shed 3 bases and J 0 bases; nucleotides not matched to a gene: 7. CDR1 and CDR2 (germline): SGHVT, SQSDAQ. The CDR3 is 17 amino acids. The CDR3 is CASSLPRQGTTNEKLFF. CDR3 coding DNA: TGTGCCAGCAGCTTGCCCCGACAGGGCACAACTAATGAAAAACTGTTTTTT.

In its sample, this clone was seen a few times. The CDR3 protein is CASSQELGRGSTEAFF. CDR3 bases: TGTGCCAGCAGCCAAGAGTTGGGACGGGGTAGCACTGAAGCTTTCTTT. The gene calls are TRBV14 and TRBJ1-1; D might be TRBD1 (5 bases). Germline V lookup: CDR1 SGHDN, CDR2 FVKESK. V dropped 0 bases and J dropped 4 bases, with 15 bases sitting between them. The CDR3 extends over 16 amino acids.

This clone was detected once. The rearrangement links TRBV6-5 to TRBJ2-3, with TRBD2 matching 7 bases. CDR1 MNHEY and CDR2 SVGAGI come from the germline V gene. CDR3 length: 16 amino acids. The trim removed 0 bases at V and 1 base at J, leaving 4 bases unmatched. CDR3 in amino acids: CASSYSAGWGTDTQYF. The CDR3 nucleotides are TGTGCCAGCAGTTACTCAGCGGGGTGGGGCACAGATACGCAGTATTTT.

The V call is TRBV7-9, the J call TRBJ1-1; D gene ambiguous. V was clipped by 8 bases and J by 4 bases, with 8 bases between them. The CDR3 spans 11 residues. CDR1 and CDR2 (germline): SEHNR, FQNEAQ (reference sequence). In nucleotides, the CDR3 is TGTGCCAGCTGGCAACTCACTGAAGCTTTCTTT. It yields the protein CASWQLTEAFF.

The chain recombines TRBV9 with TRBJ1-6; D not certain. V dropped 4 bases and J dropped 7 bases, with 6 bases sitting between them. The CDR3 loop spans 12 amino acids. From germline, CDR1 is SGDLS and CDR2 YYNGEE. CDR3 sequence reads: CASSSTNSPLHF. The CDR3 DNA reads TGTGCCAGCAGCTCGACAAATTCACCCCTCCACTTT.

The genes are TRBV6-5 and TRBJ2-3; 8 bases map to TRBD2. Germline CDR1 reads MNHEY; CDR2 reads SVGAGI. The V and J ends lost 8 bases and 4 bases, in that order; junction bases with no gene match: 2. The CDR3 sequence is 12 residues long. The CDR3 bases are TGTGCCAGCCAGCGGGAGTCAGATACGCAGTATTTT. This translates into CASQRESDTQYF.

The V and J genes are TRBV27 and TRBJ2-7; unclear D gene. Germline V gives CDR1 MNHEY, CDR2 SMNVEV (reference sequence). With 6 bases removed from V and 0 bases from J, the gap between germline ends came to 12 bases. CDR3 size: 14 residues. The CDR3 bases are TGTGCCAGCAGCTTTAGCCGGGTCTCCTACGAGCAGTACTTC. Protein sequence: CASSFSRVSYEQYF.